This TCR beta chain emerged from a study of CD8 T cells in Susac syndrome. Germline CDR1 DFQATT, CDR2 SNEGSKA (reference sequence). The CDR3 covers 14 residues. The junction had 5 bases not matched to a gene; V was cut back by 6 bases and J by 1 base. The RNA, about 0.5 to 1 ug, was put through reverse transcription using random hexamers. A multiplex approach, immunoSEQ multiplex PCR, amplified TCR beta CDR3 across 54 Vbeta and 13 Jbeta. One entry per CDR3 protein, called by TCRdb with MiXCR from the immunoSEQ multiplex PCR reads. There are more than 150,000 distinct CDR3 sequences in the sample; roughly 95% occur only once, and around 0.12% lies in the top ten. TEMRA cells were enriched by FACS, while CD8+ and CD4+ T cells were obtained through a negative isolation that was performed magnetically.

The TCR was taken from a human donor with Susac syndrome. Sequences were obtained from CD4+ T cells from PBMCs. V and J are TRBV20-1 and TRBJ2-2; 7 bases fit TRBD2. CDR3 sequence: CSAPSGVNTGELFF. The CDR3 bases are TGCAGTGCCCCAAGCGGGGTGAACACCGGGGAGCTGTTTTTT.